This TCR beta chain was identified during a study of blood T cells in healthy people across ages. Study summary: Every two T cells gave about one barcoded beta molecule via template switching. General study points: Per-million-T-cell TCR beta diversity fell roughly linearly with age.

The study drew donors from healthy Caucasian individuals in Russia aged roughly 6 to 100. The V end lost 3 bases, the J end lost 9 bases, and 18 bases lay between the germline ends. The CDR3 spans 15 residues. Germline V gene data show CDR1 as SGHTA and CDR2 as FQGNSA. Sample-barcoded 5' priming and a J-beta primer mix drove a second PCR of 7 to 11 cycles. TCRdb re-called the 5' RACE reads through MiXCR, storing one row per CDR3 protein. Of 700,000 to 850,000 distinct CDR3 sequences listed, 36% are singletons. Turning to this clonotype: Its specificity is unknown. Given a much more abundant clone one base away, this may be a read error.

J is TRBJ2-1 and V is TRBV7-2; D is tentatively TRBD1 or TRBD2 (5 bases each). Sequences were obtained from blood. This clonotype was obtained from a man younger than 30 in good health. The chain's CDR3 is CASSFPARLGGEQFF. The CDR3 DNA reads TGTGCCAGCAGCTTCCCAGCAAGGCTTGGGGGTGAGCAGTTCTTC.